This T cell receptor beta chain derives from a study of blood T cell repertoires in COVID-19. In the case of this clone: This same CDR3 is encoded by further DNA sequences in the sample.

Sequenced by immunoSEQ multiplex PCR; TCRdb stores in-frame clones only, minus some. The sample records over 90,000 clones, 70% to 90% being singletons. The V end was cut by 3 bases, the J end by 3 bases, with 9 bases between. CDR1 LNHDA and CDR2 SQIVND come from the germline V gene (reference sequence). This CDR3 is built from 13 residues. Specimen: peripheral blood. The clonotype was recovered from a human donor in a cohort sampled during active COVID-19. The genes are TRBV19 and TRBJ2-7; TRBD1 is a possible D gene (5 bases). CDR3 coding DNA: TGTGCCAGTAGTATCGACAGAGACTACGAGCAGTACTTC. As protein: CASSIDRDYEQYF.